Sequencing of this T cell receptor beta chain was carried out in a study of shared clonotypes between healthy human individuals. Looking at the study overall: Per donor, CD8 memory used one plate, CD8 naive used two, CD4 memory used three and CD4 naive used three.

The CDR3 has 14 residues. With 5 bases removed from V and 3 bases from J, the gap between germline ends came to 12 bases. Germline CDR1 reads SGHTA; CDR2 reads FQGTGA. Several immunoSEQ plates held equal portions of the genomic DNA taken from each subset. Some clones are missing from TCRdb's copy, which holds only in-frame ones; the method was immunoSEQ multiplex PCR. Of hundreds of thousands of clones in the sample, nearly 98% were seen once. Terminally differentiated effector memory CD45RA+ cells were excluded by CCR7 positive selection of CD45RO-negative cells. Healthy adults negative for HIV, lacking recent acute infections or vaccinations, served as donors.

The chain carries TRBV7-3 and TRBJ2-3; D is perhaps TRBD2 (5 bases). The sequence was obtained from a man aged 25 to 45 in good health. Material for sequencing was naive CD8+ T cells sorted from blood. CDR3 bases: TGTGCCAGCAGCCCGGACTCAAATACAGATACGCAGTATTTT. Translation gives CASSPDSNTDTQYF. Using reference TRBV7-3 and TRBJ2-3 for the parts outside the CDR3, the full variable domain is GAGVSQTPSNKVTEKGKYVELRCDPISGHTALYWYRQSLGQGPEFLIYFQGTGAADDSGLPNDRFFAVRPEGSVSTLKIQRTERGDSAVYLCASSPDSNTDTQYFGPGTRLTVL.